The clone carrying this TCR beta chain was detected many times. What it binds is unknown. What was amplified from RNA transcripts were TCR beta CDR3 regions. The TCR CDR3 was amplified in a first-round RT-PCR using the HTBI primer set. TCRdb redid the calling of the multiplex PCR reads with MiXCR, one entry per CDR3 protein. The table lists 350,000 or so distinct CDR3 sequences, 15% to 20% of them singletons. Patients showing uncontrolled infection, other autoimmune disease, pregnancy or lactation were ineligible. Fresh 10 ml peripheral blood yielded PBMCs. The sample comes from a study of T cells in Graves' hyperthyroidism and ophthalmopathy. Findings and limits, study-wide: Researchers report that a 13 V-J model separated ophthalmopathy from stable hyperthyroidism.

From germline, CDR1 is MNHEY and CDR2 SVGEGT. The V end was cut by 5 bases, the J end by 6 bases, with 11 bases between. The CDR3 has 12 amino acids. The clonotype comes from a woman aged 40 to 50 with Graves' ophthalmopathy. The gene calls are TRBV6-2 or TRBV6-3 and TRBJ2-7, with D unresolved. The sample taken for sequencing was blood. The CDR3 DNA sequence: TGTGCCAGCAGTCCTACTTCATCCGAGCAGTACTTC. Protein sequence: CASSPTSSEQYF.